Presented here are 20 T cell receptor beta chains from one specimen sequenced in a study of blood T cell repertoires in COVID-19. Clones were read by immunoSEQ multiplex PCR, and TCRdb kept only the in-frame ones, dropping some. Of approximately 89,000 clones listed, about 85% are singletons. The sequenced material came from peripheral blood. These TCRs come from a man between 65 and 85 years old with acute or convalescent COVID-19.

The chain couples TRBV3-1 (or the pseudogene TRBV3-2) to TRBJ2-4; 9 bases map to TRBD2. The germline V gene has CDR1 LGHDT and CDR2 YNNKEL (reference sequence). There are 14 residues in the CDR3. The junction had 9 bases not matched to a gene; V was cut back by 8 bases and J by 7 bases. CDR3 nucleotides: TGTGCCAGCTCACCGAGTAGCGGGGGTAACATTCAGTACTTC. Amino acid sequence: CASSPSSGGNIQYF.

The CDR3 DNA sequence: TGCGCCAGCAGCTTCACCGGGACAGGGTTGGTGCATGAGCAGTTCTTC. It translates to CASSFTGTGLVHEQFF. This sequence joins TRBV5-1 and TRBJ2-1; TRBD1 aligns across 9 bases. CDR3 size: 16 residues. Germline V gives CDR1 SGHRS, CDR2 YFSETQ. The ends lost 2 bases at V and 8 bases at J; junction bases unmatched: 11.

V gene TRBV2 combines with J gene TRBJ2-3; TRBD2 matches 8 bases. CDR3 length: 18 amino acids. The V gene end was trimmed by 0 bases and the J gene end by 5 bases; junction bases not matched to a gene: 13. Per the germline V gene, CDR1 is SNHLY and CDR2 is FYNNEI. The CDR3 is CASSEAEGGGLLVDTQYF. CDR3 bases: TGTGCCAGCAGTGAAGCGGAAGGCGGGGGGCTTTTGGTAGATACGCAGTATTTT.

This sequence joins TRBV18 and TRBJ2-1; D might be TRBD2 (6 bases). The ends were cut back, 3 bases at V and 5 bases at J, with 14 bases in the middle. This CDR3 has 15 amino acids. Germline CDR1 is KGHSH and CDR2 is LQKENI. CDR3 loop: CASSPRDWADNEQFF. In nucleotides, the CDR3 is TGTGCCAGCTCACCTCGGGACTGGGCCGACAATGAGCAGTTCTTC.

This clone was seen a handful of times. The J gene is TRBJ2-1, the V gene TRBV3-1 (or the pseudogene TRBV3-2), with 9 bases identical to TRBD2. CDR1 LGHDT and CDR2 YNNKEL come from the germline V gene (reference sequence). With V trimmed by 1 base and J by 6 bases, 7 bases remained unmatched. The CDR3 runs 16 residues. The CDR3 reads CASSQGKRGATNEQFF. CDR3 sequence (DNA): TGTGCCAGCAGCCAAGGAAAGCGGGGGGCCACCAATGAGCAGTTCTTC.

The CDR3 spells CASSFGLAQETQYF. CDR3 bases: TGTGCCAGCAGTTTTGGACTAGCCCAAGAGACCCAGTACTTC. The chain carries TRBV6-5 and TRBJ2-5; 8 bases are shared with TRBD2. The ends lost 4 bases at V and 1 base at J; junction bases unmatched: 2. Germline CDR1 reads MNHEY; CDR2 reads SVGAGI. The CDR3 totals 14 residues.

The chain has TRBV7-2 and TRBJ2-5; tentative D call: TRBD2 (6 bases). V was clipped by 3 bases and J by 0 bases, with 11 bases between them. Looked up from germline, CDR1 is SGHTA and CDR2 is FQGNSA. This CDR3 has 15 residues. The CDR3 is CASSFSGLYQETQYF. The CDR3 DNA follows: TGTGCCAGCAGCTTCTCCGGACTATACCAAGAGACCCAGTACTTC.

The J gene is TRBJ2-7, the V gene TRBV5-1, with 10 positions matching TRBD1. Trimming took 2 bases from V and 2 from J; bases not matched to a gene: 4. The CDR3 runs 15 residues. Germline V gene lookup returns CDR1 SGHRS and CDR2 YFSETQ. CDR3 in amino acids: CASSFDRGPTYEQYF. The CDR3 region has the DNA TGCGCCAGCAGCTTTGACAGGGGGCCCACCTACGAGCAGTACTTC.

J is TRBJ2-3 and V is TRBV19; D is possibly TRBD2 (5 bases). CDR1 and CDR2 (germline): LNHDA, SQIVND (reference sequence). The CDR3 has 13 residues. V dropped 9 bases and J dropped 0 bases, with 10 bases sitting between them. The CDR3 protein is CASGVGSTDTQYF. The CDR3 region has the DNA TGTGCCAGCGGGGTCGGTAGCACAGATACGCAGTATTTT. Full variable domain (outside the CDR3, taken from reference TRBV19 and TRBJ2-3): DGGITQSPKYLFRKEGQNVTLSCEQNLNHDAMYWYRQDPGQGLRLIYYSQIVNDFQKGDIAEGYSVSREKKESFPLTVTSAQKNPTAFYLCASGVGSTDTQYFGPGTRLTVL.

V gene TRBV18 combines with J gene TRBJ1-1; the match to TRBD1 covers 8 bases. The CDR3 extends over 17 amino acids. The germline CDR1 and CDR2 sequences are KGHSH and LQKENI. Germline trimming cut 3 bases from V and 3 bases from J; bases unmatched to any gene: 12. The CDR3 region has the DNA TGTGCCAGCTCACCTACAGGGGGAGCCCGTATGGACACTGAAGCTTTCTTT. The encoded protein is CASSPTGGARMDTEAFF.

The J gene is TRBJ1-4, the V gene TRBV2, with D perhaps TRBD1 (6 bases). This CDR3 has 14 residues. V lost 5 bases to trimming and J lost 8 bases, with 15 bases between them. In germline, CDR1 is SNHLY, CDR2 FYNNEI. The CDR3 sequence: CASSWDGQNEKLFF. CDR3 bases: TGTGCCAGCAGTTGGGATGGACAGAACGAAAAACTGTTTTTT.

This rearrangement joins TRBV6-1 to TRBJ1-4, with a weak D call TRBD1 (5 bases). The CDR3 spans 17 residues. CDR1 is MNHNS, CDR2 SASEGT, per germline. The V gene lost 2 bases and the J gene lost 7 bases, with 20 bases spanning the gap. The CDR3 DNA reads as TGTGCCAGCAGTGAACCTCCCAGGGCGAGGTTTAGTGAAAAACTGTTTTTT. Residues: CASSEPPRARFSEKLFF.

V and J are TRBV12-5 and TRBJ2-5; no clear D. The CDR3 runs to 12 residues. Germline CDR1 and CDR2: LGHNT and FRNRAP. The ends were cut back, 6 bases at V and 5 bases at J, with 10 bases in the middle. CDR3 sequence: CASGFGFETQYF. The CDR3 nucleotides are TGTGCTAGTGGCTTCGGTTTTGAGACCCAGTACTTC.

The rearrangement links TRBV14 to TRBJ1-1; D call uncertain. The V gene's germline CDR1 is SGHDN and CDR2 FVKESK. The CDR3 has 15 residues. V was shortened by 0 bases and J by 11 bases, with 19 bases between the two germline ends. The CDR3 sequence is CASSQDRWPSDKAFF. The DNA of the CDR3 is TGTGCCAGCAGCCAAGATCGATGGCCTTCCGATAAGGCTTTCTTT.

This rearrangement joins TRBV28 to TRBJ2-5; weak D call: TRBD1 (7 bases). V lost 2 bases to trimming and J lost 4 bases, with 11 bases between them. Germline CDR1 MDHEN, CDR2 SYDVKM. The CDR3 loop spans 14 amino acids. The CDR3 reads CASSLGGGLETQYF. CDR3 sequence (DNA): TGTGCCAGCAGTTTAGGAGGGGGCTTAGAGACCCAGTACTTC.

J is TRBJ2-5 and V is TRBV28, with 16 bases identical to TRBD2. Looked up from germline, CDR1 is MDHEN and CDR2 is SYDVKM. This CDR3 contains 16 residues. Germline trimming cut 4 bases from V and 9 bases from J; bases unmatched to any gene: 8. CDR3 residues: CASSSGLAGGQWSQYF. CDR3 nucleotides: TGTGCCAGCAGTTCGGGACTAGCGGGGGGGCAATGGTCCCAGTACTTC. Full variable domain (outside the CDR3, taken from reference TRBV28 and TRBJ2-5): DVKVTQSSRYLVKRTGEKVFLECVQDMDHENMFWYRQDPGLGLRLIYFSYDVKMKEKGDIPEGYSVSREKKERFSLILESASTNQTSMYLCASSSGLAGGQWSQYFGPGTRLLVL.

The chain carries TRBV5-4 and TRBJ1-6, with 7 bases aligning to TRBD1. V trimming: 2 bases; J trimming: 11 bases; junction bases outside the gene matches: 16. CDR1 is SGHNT and CDR2 is YYREEE in the germline V gene (reference sequence). This CDR3 spans 17 amino acids. CDR3: CASSLSRTEDRLTPLHF. The CDR3 DNA reads as TGTGCCAGCAGCTTAAGTCGGACTGAGGACAGGCTAACACCCCTCCACTTT.

CDR3 amino acids: CASTPGTGGKRGYTF. Written as DNA, the CDR3 is TGTGCCAGTACCCCTGGGACAGGGGGCAAACGCGGCTACACCTTC. This chain connects TRBV19 to TRBJ1-2; 12 bases line up with TRBD1. The CDR3 totals 15 residues. The germline CDR1 and CDR2 sequences are LNHDA and SQIVND (reference sequence). The junction had 11 bases not matched to a gene; V was cut back by 7 bases and J by 8 bases. The full variable domain, rest sourced from reference TRBV19 and TRBJ1-2, is DGGITQSPKYLFRKEGQNVTLSCEQNLNHDAMYWYRQDPGQGLRLIYYSQIVNDFQKGDIAEGYSVSREKKESFPLTVTSAQKNPTAFYLCASTPGTGGKRGYTFGSGTRLTVV.

The rearrangement uses TRBV2 and TRBJ2-7; D might be TRBD1 (6 bases). V was pared by 5 bases and J by 5 bases, with 10 bases between. CDR1 and CDR2 from the germline V gene are SNHLY and FYNNEI. The CDR3 has 12 residues. CDR3 sequence reads: CASSFNRDEQYV. The DNA of the CDR3 is TGTGCCAGCAGTTTCAACAGGGACGAGCAGTACGTC.

This chain joins TRBV6-5 and TRBJ1-2; 7 bases fit TRBD1. V was pared by 5 bases and J by 8 bases, with 11 bases of the junction left unmatched. This CDR3 comprises 14 residues. From germline, CDR1 is MNHEY and CDR2 SVGAGI. Here the CDR3 reads CASSPDRAGGGYTF. The CDR3 DNA reads TGTGCCAGCAGTCCCGACAGGGCAGGTGGCGGCTACACCTTC.